The 13 T cell receptor beta chains listed next were all sequenced from one sample in a study of shared clonotypes between healthy human individuals. Using immunoSEQ multiplex PCR, the repertoire was profiled, and TCRdb retains in-frame clones only, with some absent. The sample has hundreds of thousands of clones, roughly 97% seen once. Sequencing was done on a sample of naive CD4+ T cells sorted from blood. Subset: CD45RA+ positively selected. These receptors were obtained from a woman aged 25 to 39 in good health.

This clone occurred once. This chain connects TRBV5-4 to TRBJ1-1; tentatively, D is TRBD1 (5 bases). This CDR3 is 14 amino acids long. V gave up 3 bases and J gave up 5 bases, with 14 bases separating them. Germline values: CDR1 SGHNT, CDR2 YYREEE (reference sequence). CDR3 loop: CASSSNQGVTEAFF. CDR3 coding DNA: TGTGCCAGCAGCTCAAATCAGGGAGTGACTGAAGCTTTCTTT. The variable domain in full, with the rest retrieved from reference TRBV5-4 and TRBJ1-1, is ETGVTQSPTHLIKTRGQQVTLRCSSQSGHNTVSWYQQALGQGPQFIFQYYREEENGRGNFPPRFSGLQFPNYSSELNVNALELDDSALYLCASSSNQGVTEAFFGQGTRLTVV.

The rearrangement uses TRBV27 and TRBJ2-5, with D hard to call. V was cut by 5 bases and J by 2 bases, with 12 bases left in between. This CDR3 comprises 14 residues. CDR1 and CDR2 from the germline V gene are MNHEY and SMNVEV (reference sequence). CDR3 DNA: TGTGCCAGCAGTCTTATAGGGCCACAAGAGACCCAGTACTTC. This sequence encodes CASSLIGPQETQYF.

The chain uses TRBV5-8 and TRBJ2-5; D may be TRBD1 (6 bases). The CDR3 extends over 16 amino acids. The germline V gene encodes CDR1 SGHTS and CDR2 YDEGEE. V dropped 4 bases and J dropped 0 bases, with 16 bases sitting between them. The CDR3 is CASSTRVGTYQETQYF. The CDR3 DNA reads as TGTGCCAGCAGCACCCGAGTAGGGACATACCAAGAGACCCAGTACTTC.

V usage is TRBV6-1 and J usage is TRBJ2-7; 7 nucleotides line up with TRBD1. Germline CDR1 is MNHNS and CDR2 is SASEGT. The CDR3 runs 14 residues. J was trimmed by 4 bases and V by 5 bases; bases with no gene match: 8. CDR3 coding DNA: TGTGCCAGCAGTCTACAGGGGATTAGGTACGAGCAGTACTTC. Translation: CASSLQGIRYEQYF.

This clone was counted a single time. The DNA of the CDR3 is TGCAGCGTGGGGGGGTCGGGAGCGGATTTGGACGAGCAGTACTTC. Translation gives CSVGGSGADLDEQYF. The V gene is TRBV29-1, the J gene TRBJ2-7; 7 positions match TRBD2. The CDR3 has 15 amino acids. The ends lost 6 bases at V and 5 bases at J; junction bases unmatched: 16. Germline V gene lookup returns CDR1 SQVTM and CDR2 ANQGSEA.

This chain links TRBV29-1 with TRBJ2-1, with 10 bases aligning to TRBD1. This CDR3 spans 13 amino acids. Per germline, CDR1 SQVTM and CDR2 ANQGSEA. With V trimmed by 7 bases and J by 6 bases, 6 bases remained unmatched. This CDR3 reads CSGTGTGVNEQFF. As DNA, the CDR3 is TGCAGCGGTACCGGGACAGGGGTCAATGAGCAGTTCTTC.

Notes on this clone: Within the sample, other DNA sequences also encode this same CDR3. This chain joins TRBV5-1 and TRBJ2-1; D remains unclear. The CDR3 has 14 amino acids. Per germline, CDR1 SGHRS and CDR2 YFSETQ. Between the trimmed V and J ends, which lost 4 bases and 3 bases, there was a span of 11 bases. DNA of the CDR3: TGCGCCAGCAGCCCCCAATCGGGCTACAATGAGCAGTTCTTC. Translated: CASSPQSGYNEQFF.

J is TRBJ1-2 and V is TRBV10-1, with 10 bases that match TRBD1. The CDR3 contains 14 residues. Losses at the gene ends were 0 bases for V and 5 bases for J; bases not matched to a gene: 0. Germline loops: CDR1 WNHNN, CDR2 SYGVQD (reference sequence). This CDR3 is CASSESGQGYGYTF. CDR3 bases: TGCGCCAGCAGTGAGTCGGGACAGGGGTATGGCTACACCTTC.

The CDR3 sequence is CAISSNRGRYEQYF. The CDR3 nucleotides read TGTGCCATCAGCTCCAACAGGGGCCGCTACGAGCAGTACTTC. This chain connects TRBV10-3 to TRBJ2-7; 7 bases match TRBD1. The CDR3 is 14 amino acids. J was trimmed by 3 bases and V by 6 bases; bases with no gene match: 8. The germline V gene encodes CDR1 ENHRY and CDR2 SYGVKD.

The CDR3 sequence: CAISELAGSDEQFF. Written as DNA, the CDR3 is TGTGCCATCAGTGAATTAGCGGGAAGTGATGAGCAGTTCTTC. The rearrangement links TRBV10-3 to TRBJ2-1; the match to TRBD2 covers 8 bases. Germline V lookup: CDR1 ENHRY, CDR2 SYGVKD. J gave up 8 bases and V 3 bases, and 6 bases lay outside the gene matches. This CDR3 is built from 14 residues.

This chain links TRBV19 with TRBJ2-7; TRBD1 matches 7 bases. This CDR3 is 14 amino acids long. Trimming at V came to 4 bases and at J to 4 bases, leaving 7 bases not matched to a gene. CDR1 and CDR2 from the germline V gene are LNHDA and SQIVND (reference sequence). DNA of the CDR3: TGTGCCAGTAGTACCGGGACAGACGTTTACGAGCAGTACTTC. Amino acid sequence: CASSTGTDVYEQYF.

With regard to this clone: Other DNA sequences within the sample encode an identical CDR3. The chain recombines TRBV5-1 with TRBJ2-5, with 7 bases fitting TRBD1. CDR1 is SGHRS, CDR2 YFSETQ, per germline. The junction had 2 bases not matched to a gene; V was cut back by 2 bases and J by 1 base. This CDR3 is built from 14 residues. CDR3 loop: CASSFGTAQETQYF. CDR3 coding DNA: TGCGCCAGCAGCTTTGGGACAGCCCAAGAGACCCAGTACTTC.

A remark on this clone: The sample holds other DNA sequences that translate to the same CDR3. V usage is TRBV6-5 and J usage is TRBJ1-2; 8 bases fit TRBD1. From germline, CDR1 is MNHEY and CDR2 SVGAGI. The J segment lost 4 bases and the V segment lost 6 bases, leaving 4 bases of the junction unmatched. This CDR3 spans 13 amino acids. CDR3 coding DNA: TGTGCCAGCAGCCGCGACAGGGGCTATGGCTACACCTTC. Its translation is CASSRDRGYGYTF.